Each of the 4 T cell receptor beta chains below was sequenced from the same sample in a study of radiation and T cells in renal cell carcinoma. Profiled with immunoSEQ multiplex PCR; TCRdb holds only in-frame clones, not every one. In the table there are about 59,000 clones, 65% to 80% of which are singletons. Stated time point: baseline pretreatment blood. Specified treatment: 15 Gy SBRT to primary tumor, nephrectomy 4 weeks later. Here the sequenced sample was blood, taken from a patient whose treatment included radiotherapy and nephrectomy. The origin of the receptors is a man in his sixties with renal cell carcinoma.

V usage is TRBV10-3 and J usage is TRBJ1-1; the D is unclear. In germline, CDR1 is ENHRY, CDR2 SYGVKD. The CDR3 is made up of 11 amino acids. Trimming stripped 0 bases from V and 10 bases from J, with 6 bases between. CDR3 protein: CAISESAGAFF. CDR3 sequence (DNA): TGTGCCATCAGTGAGTCGGCGGGAGCTTTCTTT.

This chain links TRBV11-2 with TRBJ2-3, with TRBD2 matching over 9 bases. The V gene's germline CDR1 is SGHAT and CDR2 FQNNGV. CDR3 length: 17 residues. Unmatched junction bases numbered 13, after V lost 3 bases and J lost 6 bases. The DNA for the CDR3 is TGTGCCAGCAGCTTTGGTCAGCGCGGGGGGGCCGTGGATACGCAGTATTTT. This translates into CASSFGQRGGAVDTQYF.

The rearrangement links TRBV5-1 to TRBJ2-5; 12 bases agree with TRBD2. J gave up 5 bases and V 3 bases, and 14 bases lay outside the gene matches. This CDR3 region has 18 residues. The germline V gene encodes CDR1 SGHRS and CDR2 YFSETQ. CDR3 region: CASSSGRGTTSGSETQYF. CDR3 bases: TGCGCCAGCAGCTCAGGACGGGGAACGACTAGCGGGAGTGAGACCCAGTACTTC. Combining the CDR3 with reference TRBV5-1 and TRBJ2-5 gives the whole variable domain KAGVTQTPRYLIKTRGQQVTLSCSPISGHRSVSWYQQTPGQGLQFLFEYFSETQRNKGNFPGRFSGRQFSNSRSEMNVSTLELGDSALYLCASSSGRGTTSGSETQYFGPGTRLLVL.

This clone was picked up a small number of times. The V and J genes are TRBV18 and TRBJ1-1; no definite D call. Germline CDR1 and CDR2: KGHSH and LQKENI. V was shortened by 8 bases and J by 0 bases, with 10 bases between the two germline ends. The CDR3 spans 13 residues. The CDR3 loop reads CASAPVMNTEAFF. For the CDR3, the DNA is TGTGCCAGCGCTCCAGTCATGAACACTGAAGCTTTCTTT. The variable domain in full, completed from reference TRBV18 and TRBJ1-1, reads NAGVMQNPRHLVRRRGQEARLRCSPMKGHSHVYWYRQLPEEGLKFMVYLQKENIIDESGMPKERFSAEFPKEGPSILRIQQVVRGDSAAYFCASAPVMNTEAFFGQGTRLTVV.